A selection of T cell receptor beta chains follows, all from one sample in a study of early T cells in non-severe SARS-CoV-2 infection. One entry per CDR3 protein results from TCRdb running MiXCR on the 5' RACE reads. The sample has approximately 42,000 distinct CDR3 sequences; approximately 7.1% are singletons. The sequenced material came from whole blood. These receptors were obtained from an adult who was a healthcare worker with PCR-confirmed SARS-CoV-2 infection or an uninfected control (not recorded which). The CDR3 runs from the conserved cysteine through the conserved F or W. A D gene is named only where the DNA matches it firmly.

CDR3aa: CAISESMQSYEQYF
d_gene: NA
len: 14
j_gene: TRBJ2-7
v_gene: TRBV10-3

CDR3aa: CASSKDYGTDTQYF
d_gene: NA
len: 14
j_gene: TRBJ2-3
v_gene: TRBV11-2

CDR3aa: CASSFGGHLQPQHF
d_gene: NA
len: 14
j_gene: TRBJ1-5
v_gene: TRBV5-1

CDR3aa: CASSPPVAATEAFF
d_gene: NA
len: 14
j_gene: TRBJ1-1
v_gene: TRBV7-9

CDR3aa: CASSGDGQGTEAFF
d_gene: TRBD1
len: 14
j_gene: TRBJ1-1
v_gene: TRBV5-1

CDR3aa: CSVLQRTDTQYF
d_gene: NA
len: 12
j_gene: TRBJ2-3
v_gene: TRBV29-1

CDR3aa: CSGDGGTEAFF
d_gene: NA
len: 11
j_gene: TRBJ1-1
v_gene: TRBV29-1

CDR3aa: CASSAVAGEQPQHF
d_gene: NA
len: 14
j_gene: TRBJ1-5
v_gene: TRBV9

CDR3aa: CASSYDSPNTEAFF
d_gene: NA
len: 14
j_gene: TRBJ1-1
v_gene: TRBV12-3/TRBV12-4

CDR3aa: CSVEAVQGDTEAFF
d_gene: TRBD1
len: 14
j_gene: TRBJ1-1
v_gene: TRBV29-1

CDR3aa: CASSVTDMNTEAFF
d_gene: NA
len: 14
j_gene: TRBJ1-1
v_gene: TRBV9

CDR3aa: CASSRLGVNTEAFF
d_gene: NA
len: 14
j_gene: TRBJ1-1
v_gene: TRBV5-1

CDR3aa: CASRSGTSGNTIYF
d_gene: NA
len: 14
j_gene: TRBJ1-3
v_gene: TRBV5-1

CDR3aa: CASSYGTGGRHEQYF
d_gene: TRBD1
len: 15
j_gene: TRBJ2-7
v_gene: TRBV6-5

CDR3aa: CASSLDLDTQYF
d_gene: NA
len: 12
j_gene: TRBJ2-3
v_gene: TRBV11-1

CDR3aa: CASSYTGTDTEAFF
d_gene: NA
len: 14
j_gene: TRBJ1-1
v_gene: TRBV6-5

CDR3aa: CASSLAGDRPQHF
d_gene: NA
len: 13
j_gene: TRBJ1-5
v_gene: TRBV7-8

CDR3aa: CASSVSINTGELFF
d_gene: NA
len: 14
j_gene: TRBJ2-2
v_gene: TRBV9

CDR3aa: CSAPRGPFFYGYTF
d_gene: NA
len: 14
j_gene: TRBJ1-2
v_gene: TRBV29-1

CDR3aa: CASSLGVRRVSETQYF
d_gene: NA
len: 16
j_gene: TRBJ2-5
v_gene: TRBV11-2

CDR3aa: CAISAGQMNTEAFF
d_gene: TRBD1
len: 14
j_gene: TRBJ1-1
v_gene: TRBV10-3

CDR3aa: CASSPQPLTSGELFF
d_gene: NA
len: 15
j_gene: TRBJ2-2
v_gene: TRBV18

CDR3aa: CSASSSGATPFEQYF
d_gene: TRBD2
len: 15
j_gene: TRBJ2-7
v_gene: TRBV20-1

CDR3aa: CAWSVGRVYGYTF
d_gene: NA
len: 13
j_gene: TRBJ1-2
v_gene: TRBV30

CDR3aa: CASSFVGEETQYF
d_gene: NA
len: 13
j_gene: TRBJ2-5
v_gene: TRBV7-9

CDR3aa: CASSLDIGDYGYTF
d_gene: NA
len: 14
j_gene: TRBJ1-2
v_gene: TRBV11-2

CDR3aa: CASSYGQGIGQYF
d_gene: TRBD1
len: 13
j_gene: TRBJ2-7
v_gene: TRBV6-6

CDR3aa: CAISVSNMNTEAFF
d_gene: NA
len: 14
j_gene: TRBJ1-1
v_gene: TRBV10-3

CDR3aa: CASSTDSAEAFF
d_gene: NA
len: 12
j_gene: TRBJ1-1
v_gene: TRBV18

CDR3aa: CASSFGQINEKLFF
d_gene: NA
len: 14
j_gene: TRBJ1-4
v_gene: TRBV12-3/TRBV12-4

CDR3aa: CASSYSTNYEQYF
d_gene: NA
len: 13
j_gene: TRBJ2-7
v_gene: TRBV6-5

CDR3aa: CATSDSDRTNEKLFF
d_gene: TRBD1
len: 15
j_gene: TRBJ1-4
v_gene: TRBV24-1

CDR3aa: CASSSPLGKTSYNSPLHF
d_gene: NA
len: 18
j_gene: TRBJ1-6
v_gene: TRBV12-3/TRBV12-4

CDR3aa: CASSLLAGATDTQYF
d_gene: TRBD2
len: 15
j_gene: TRBJ2-3
v_gene: TRBV5-5

CDR3aa: CASSPGRMNTEAFF
d_gene: NA
len: 14
j_gene: TRBJ1-1
v_gene: TRBV12-3/TRBV12-4

CDR3aa: CASSQGTSGAETQYF
d_gene: TRBD2
len: 15
j_gene: TRBJ2-5
v_gene: TRBV4-1

CDR3aa: CASTQLGGYNEQFF
d_gene: NA
len: 14
j_gene: TRBJ2-1
v_gene: TRBV6-5

CDR3aa: CASREGGANNEQFF
d_gene: NA
len: 14
j_gene: TRBJ2-1
v_gene: TRBV10-3

CDR3aa: CASSSAGPGELFF
d_gene: NA
len: 13
j_gene: TRBJ2-2
v_gene: TRBV28

CDR3aa: CASSLGTGTGDSPLHF
d_gene: TRBD1
len: 16
j_gene: TRBJ1-6
v_gene: TRBV7-8

CDR3aa: CSVEDRSSYNEQFF
d_gene: NA
len: 14
j_gene: TRBJ2-1
v_gene: TRBV29-1